Listed here are 26 T cell receptor beta chains from one sample, sequenced in a study of shared clonotypes between healthy human individuals. The data were produced by immunoSEQ multiplex PCR, yet TCRdb's version contains in-frame clones alone and is incomplete. The table has 550,000 to 700,000 clones, around 73% seen once. The source material was memory CD4+ T cells sorted from blood. Subset meaning: CD45RA-negative fraction. The source is a woman aged 25 to 39 in good health.

In this sample, this clone turned up many times. This sequence joins TRBV10-1 and TRBJ2-3; D gene uncertain. The germline CDR1 and CDR2 sequences are WNHNN and SYGVQD (reference sequence). The germline V and J ends were trimmed by 8 bases and 0 bases, with 6 bases remaining between them. The CDR3 spans 12 residues. The CDR3 loop reads CASAYSTDTQYF. The CDR3 DNA reads as TGCGCCAGCGCCTACAGCACAGATACGCAGTATTTT.

V gene TRBV30 combines with J gene TRBJ1-2; 7 bases match TRBD1. With 2 bases clipped from V and 3 bases from J, the junction kept 6 bases outside the gene matches. Germline CDR1 reads GTSNPN; CDR2 reads SVGIG (reference sequence). This CDR3 comprises 14 residues. The DNA for the CDR3 is TGTGCCTGGAGTTTAAGGGGGCGCTACTATGGCTACACCTTC. As protein: CAWSLRGRYYGYTF. The variable domain in full, with the rest retrieved from reference TRBV30 and TRBJ1-2, is SQTIHQWPATLVQPVGSPLSLECTVEGTSNPNLYWYRQAAGRGLQLLFYSVGIGQISSEVPQNLSASRPQDRQFILSSKKLLLSDSGFYLCAWSLRGRYYGYTFGSGTRLTVV.

This clone was detected a few times. The chain carries TRBV19 and TRBJ1-2; 8 nucleotides align to TRBD1. Losses at the gene ends were 6 bases for V and 4 bases for J; bases not matched to a gene: 4. Germline V gives CDR1 LNHDA, CDR2 SQIVND (reference sequence). The CDR3 is 13 amino acids. The CDR3 spells CASSRQGTYGYTF. The CDR3 DNA sequence: TGTGCCAGTAGCCGACAGGGGACCTATGGCTACACCTTC.

This clone has a handful of counts. At the DNA level, this CDR3 is encoded by other sequences in the same sample as well. V gene TRBV2 combines with J gene TRBJ2-5, with D uncertain. The V and J ends lost 2 bases and 4 bases respectively, with 5 bases between them. The CDR3 length is 12 residues. Germline CDR1 and CDR2: SNHLY and FYNNEI. CDR3 protein: CASSETGETQYF. DNA of the CDR3: TGTGCCAGCAGTGAAACCGGAGAGACCCAGTACTTC.

This chain joins TRBV5-1 and TRBJ2-7; 7 nucleotides align to TRBD1. The V segment lost 0 bases and the J segment 7 bases; nucleotides outside the gene matches: 10. CDR1 is SGHRS, CDR2 YFSETQ, per germline. CDR3 length: 15 residues. The CDR3 nucleotides are TGCGCCAGCAGCTTGGTTGACAGGGATTCGGGAGAGCAGTACTTC. Protein: CASSLVDRDSGEQYF.

The chain links TRBV9 to TRBJ2-3, with D tentatively TRBD1 (6 bases). There are 15 residues in the CDR3. Trimming took 3 bases from V and 0 from J, leaving 11 bases between them. Germline assignment: CDR1 SGDLS and CDR2 YYNGEE. CDR3 in amino acids: CASSARTASTDTQYF. In nucleotides, the CDR3 is TGTGCCAGCAGCGCGAGGACAGCTAGCACAGATACGCAGTATTTT.

V usage is TRBV9 and J usage is TRBJ2-7; D is unclear. V was trimmed by 0 bases and J by 4 bases, leaving 8 bases between them. Germline values: CDR1 SGDLS, CDR2 YYNGEE. The CDR3 is made up of 13 amino acids. CDR3: CASSVAPEYEQYF. DNA for the CDR3: TGTGCCAGCAGCGTAGCTCCAGAATACGAGCAGTACTTC.

The chain has TRBV7-2 and TRBJ1-5; D unresolved. V was trimmed by 2 bases and J by 9 bases, leaving 11 bases between them. The CDR3 totals 13 residues. From germline, CDR1 is SGHTA and CDR2 FQGNSA. The CDR3 is CASSLFPGPPQHF. CDR3 nucleotide sequence: TGTGCCAGCAGCTTATTTCCCGGCCCGCCCCAGCATTTT. Variable domain in full (rest from reference TRBV7-2 and TRBJ1-5): GAGVSQSPSNKVTEKGKDVELRCDPISGHTALYWYRQSLGQGLEFLIYFQGNSAPDKSGLPSDRFSAERTGGSVSTLTIQRTQQEDSAVYLCASSLFPGPPQHFGDGTRLSIL.

The chain has TRBV28 and TRBJ2-5; D possibly uses TRBD1 or TRBD2 (5 bases each). The ends were cut back, 6 bases at V and 5 bases at J, with 28 bases in the middle. The CDR3 covers 18 residues. Germline CDR1 and CDR2: MDHEN and SYDVKM. DNA of the CDR3: TGTGCCAGCAGCCCGAAGGACGGGGCCTACCTCCAACGGGAGACCCAGTACTTC. It codes for CASSPKDGAYLQRETQYF. Full variable domain (missing parts from reference TRBV28 and TRBJ2-5): DVKVTQSSRYLVKRTGEKVFLECVQDMDHENMFWYRQDPGLGLRLIYFSYDVKMKEKGDIPEGYSVSREKKERFSLILESASTNQTSMYLCASSPKDGAYLQRETQYFGPGTRLLVL.

The chain is built from TRBV28 and TRBJ2-2; D might be TRBD1 (5 bases). Deletions cut 2 bases from V and 5 bases from J, with 21 bases between. From germline, CDR1 is MDHEN and CDR2 SYDVKM. The CDR3 covers 18 residues. The CDR3: CASSLKTRVQLRTGELFF. The CDR3 bases are TGTGCCAGCAGTTTAAAAACCAGGGTCCAGTTACGGACCGGGGAGCTGTTTTTT.

This chain joins TRBV6-5 and TRBJ1-1; no firm D call. The CDR3 consists of 13 residues. Germline V gene sequence: CDR1 MNHEY, CDR2 SVGAGI. V lost 5 bases and J 1 base, leaving 8 bases between the germline ends. CDR3 nucleotides: TGTGCCAGCAGTGTTACAGCGAACACTGAAGCTTTCTTT. Its protein product is CASSVTANTEAFF.

This chain joins TRBV6-6 and TRBJ1-5; D possibly corresponds to TRBD1 (5 bases). V dropped 2 bases and J dropped 2 bases, with 10 bases sitting between them. CDR1 and CDR2 (germline): MNHNY, SVGAGI (reference sequence). The CDR3 extends over 15 amino acids. The CDR3 coding sequence is TGTGCCAGCAGTTACGGGGCCAGGCGCAATCAGCCCCAGCATTTT. Its protein is CASSYGARRNQPQHF.

This chain links TRBV5-1 with TRBJ1-1, with D perhaps matching TRBD1 (5 bases). Germline assignment: CDR1 SGHRS and CDR2 YFSETQ. The CDR3 has 15 residues. With 4 bases removed from V and 2 bases from J, the gap between germline ends came to 15 bases. CDR3 DNA: TGCGCCAGCAGCCCGGGAGGGACTAGAAACACTGAAGCTTTCTTT. It specifies CASSPGGTRNTEAFF.

The chain carries TRBV10-2 and TRBJ1-3; D possibly corresponds to TRBD1 (5 bases). V gave up 1 base and J gave up 0 bases, with 7 bases separating them. The CDR3 runs to 15 residues. Germline V lookup: CDR1 WSHSY, CDR2 SAAADI. Written as DNA, the CDR3 is TGCGCCAGCAGTGAGTGGGGGATCTCTGGAAACACCATATATTTT. Amino acids: CASSEWGISGNTIYF.

Note on this clone: Other DNA sequences within the sample encode an identical CDR3. The chain combines TRBV18 with TRBJ2-5; D is undetermined. Germline CDR1 and CDR2: KGHSH and LQKENI. This CDR3 is 15 amino acids long. The V gene lost 3 bases and the J gene lost 2 bases, with 13 bases spanning the gap. CDR3 residues: CASSPRTAFQETQYF. For the CDR3, the DNA is TGTGCCAGCTCACCCCGTACAGCGTTTCAAGAGACCCAGTACTTC. The whole variable domain, remainder taken from reference TRBV18 and TRBJ2-5, is NAGVMQNPRHLVRRRGQEARLRCSPMKGHSHVYWYRQLPEEGLKFMVYLQKENIIDESGMPKERFSAEFPKEGPSILRIQQVVRGDSAAYFCASSPRTAFQETQYFGPGTRLLVL.

This sequence joins TRBV6-1 and TRBJ2-7, with D unresolved. CDR1 MNHNS and CDR2 SASEGT come from the germline V gene. Trimming stripped 3 bases from V and 2 bases from J, with 8 bases between. The CDR3 is 13 amino acids. Here the CDR3 DNA reads TGTGCCAGCAGTGACTGGCAGGCCTACGAGCAGTACTTC. It yields the protein CASSDWQAYEQYF.

The CDR3 here is CATSRGGQGASYNEQFF. The CDR3 nucleotides are TGTGCCACCAGCAGAGGGGGACAGGGGGCCTCCTACAATGAGCAGTTCTTC. This rearrangement joins TRBV15 to TRBJ2-1; 12 positions agree with TRBD1. The length of the CDR3 is 17 residues. Trimming took 1 base from V and 0 from J; bases not matched to a gene: 1. Germline-derived CDR1 and CDR2 are LNHNV and YYDKDF (reference sequence).

This rearrangement joins TRBV19 to TRBJ1-2; the match to TRBD1 covers 8 bases. J was trimmed by 6 bases and V by 7 bases; bases with no gene match: 7. CDR1 LNHDA and CDR2 SQIVND come from the germline V gene (reference sequence). The CDR3 totals 13 residues. In nucleotides, the CDR3 is TGTGCCAGTACCCGGACAGGGTTCGATGGCTACACCTTC. It specifies CASTRTGFDGYTF.

The CDR3 DNA reads as TGTGCCAGCAGTTCCGGACTAGCGGGATTCTCCTACGAGCAGTACTTC. Its protein is CASSSGLAGFSYEQYF. This chain links TRBV27 with TRBJ2-7; 12 nucleotides agree with TRBD2. The CDR3 consists of 16 residues. V lost 4 bases to trimming and J lost 0 bases; unmatched junction nucleotides: 4. CDR1 MNHEY and CDR2 SMNVEV come from the germline V gene (reference sequence).

The gene calls are TRBV18 and TRBJ1-2; D gene ambiguous. The V end lost 1 base, the J end lost 8 bases, and 11 bases lay between the germline ends. In germline, CDR1 is KGHSH, CDR2 LQKENI. The CDR3 consists of 13 residues. The CDR3 sequence: CASSPQGLEGYTF. The CDR3 nucleotides are TGTGCCAGCTCACCACAGGGTCTGGAAGGCTACACCTTC. Filled out from reference TRBV18 and TRBJ1-2, the complete variable domain reads NAGVMQNPRHLVRRRGQEARLRCSPMKGHSHVYWYRQLPEEGLKFMVYLQKENIIDESGMPKERFSAEFPKEGPSILRIQQVVRGDSAAYFCASSPQGLEGYTFGSGTRLTVV.

The rearrangement uses TRBV7-8 and TRBJ2-7; TRBD1 or TRBD2 may be the D gene (5 bases each). Between the trimmed V and J ends, which lost 1 base and 2 bases, there was a span of 15 bases. The CDR3 sequence is 16 residues long. From germline, CDR1 is SGHVS and CDR2 FQNEAQ. Here the CDR3 DNA reads TGTGCCAGCAGCTTAGAACGGGGCGGAGCTCCCTACGAGCAGTACTTC. It translates to CASSLERGGAPYEQYF. Full variable domain (missing parts from reference TRBV7-8 and TRBJ2-7): GAGVSQSPRYKVAKRGQDVALRCDPISGHVSLFWYQQALGQGPEFLTYFQNEAQLDKSGLPSDRFFAERPEGSVSTLKIQRTQQEDSAVYLCASSLERGGAPYEQYFGPGTRLTVT.

This chain joins TRBV15 and TRBJ1-5, with 8 positions matching TRBD1. The V segment lost 0 bases and the J segment 7 bases; nucleotides outside the gene matches: 8. This CDR3 region has 16 residues. Germline assignment: CDR1 LNHNV and CDR2 YYDKDF (reference sequence). As DNA, the CDR3 is TGTGCCACCAGCAGAGAACGACAGGGGAACGGGCAGCCCCAGCATTTT. It encodes CATSRERQGNGQPQHF.

The V and J genes are TRBV10-3 and TRBJ2-2; 8 nucleotides match TRBD2. The CDR3 covers 15 residues. Germline V lookup: CDR1 ENHRY, CDR2 SYGVKD. V shed 4 bases, J shed 5 bases, and the junction held 6 bases outside the gene matches. The chain's CDR3 is CAISAAGGGTGELFF. The CDR3 DNA is TGTGCCATCAGTGCGGCGGGAGGCGGTACCGGGGAGCTGTTTTTT.

The V and J genes are TRBV19 and TRBJ1-1; 9 nucleotides align to TRBD1. CDR3 length equals 17 residues. With 1 base clipped from V and 5 bases from J, the junction kept 11 bases outside the gene matches. The germline V gene has CDR1 LNHDA and CDR2 SQIVND (reference sequence). The CDR3 loop reads CASSIGPGQGDWTEAFF. The CDR3 bases are TGTGCCAGTAGTATAGGCCCGGGACAGGGTGATTGGACTGAAGCTTTCTTT.

V gene TRBV10-3 combines with J gene TRBJ2-7, with D perhaps TRBD1 or TRBD2 (5 bases each). Germline CDR1 is ENHRY and CDR2 is SYGVKD. This CDR3 spans 13 amino acids. V lost 6 bases to trimming and J lost 7 bases, with 16 bases between them. The CDR3 is CAIRGTEWGEQYF. The CDR3 DNA reads as TGTGCCATCAGGGGTACAGAATGGGGGGAGCAGTACTTC.

This chain uses TRBV9 with TRBJ2-3; D is undetermined. With 0 bases removed from V and 6 bases from J, the gap between germline ends came to 23 bases. This CDR3 comprises 18 residues. The germline CDR1 and CDR2 sequences are SGDLS and YYNGEE. CDR3 residues: CASSVAPAGSFLTDTQYF. As DNA, the CDR3 is TGTGCCAGCAGCGTAGCCCCAGCCGGATCCTTTCTAACGGATACGCAGTATTTT.